The 20 T cell receptor beta chains given below trace back to one sample, sequenced in a study of T cells in Graves' hyperthyroidism and ophthalmopathy. RNA transcripts provided the source from which TCR beta CDR3 regions were amplified. First-round RT-PCR of the TCR CDR3 relied on the HTBI primer set. MiXCR, run by TCRdb on the multiplex PCR reads, gives a single entry per CDR3 protein. The table has 280,000 or so distinct CDR3 sequences, less than 30% seen once. The sample comprised blood. These receptors came from a man aged 35 to 55 with Graves' hyperthyroidism that later progressed to Graves' ophthalmopathy.

This chain links TRBV12-3 or TRBV12-4 with TRBJ2-7, with D perhaps TRBD1 or TRBD2 (5 bases each). This CDR3 spans 14 amino acids. Trimming took 5 bases from V and 0 from J, leaving 11 bases between them. The CDR3 DNA reads TGTGCCAGCAGTATCCGGGACGGCTCCTACGAGCAGTACTTC. Its translation is CASSIRDGSYEQYF.

The gene calls are TRBV19 and TRBJ1-2, with D tentatively TRBD1 (6 bases). This CDR3 is built from 12 residues. Germline CDR1 LNHDA, CDR2 SQIVND (reference sequence). V was clipped by 7 bases and J by 7 bases, with 13 bases between them. The CDR3 bases are TGTGCCAGTATGGGGGGGCGAGTTGGCTACACCTTC. Translating it yields CASMGGRVGYTF.

V gene TRBV4-2 combines with J gene TRBJ1-3; a possible D gene is TRBD1 (5 bases). With 0 bases removed from V and 3 bases from J, the gap between germline ends came to 9 bases. The germline gives CDR1 LGHNA, CDR2 YNFKEQ. The CDR3 contains 15 residues. CDR3 DNA: TGTGCCAGCAGCCAAGAAGGGGCCATTGGAAACACCATATATTTT. This gives the protein CASSQEGAIGNTIYF.

This clonotype was counted ten times or more. The chain employs TRBV6-5 and TRBJ1-1, with unresolved D. Germline lookup yields CDR1 MNHEY and CDR2 SVGAGI. Deletions cut 0 bases from V and 5 bases from J, with 13 bases between. The CDR3 length is 15 residues. CDR3 DNA sequence: TGTGCCAGCAGTTACTCGAGCAGCCCATGGACTGAAGCTTTCTTT. This codes for CASSYSSSPWTEAFF.

This clonotype was seen a single time. This chain uses TRBV12-3 or TRBV12-4 with TRBJ1-2; the D gene is possibly TRBD1 (6 bases). Trimming shortened V by 7 bases and J by 4 bases, and 13 bases separated the two germline ends. The CDR3 has 13 amino acids. CDR3 residues: CASTRQEGYGYTF. Written as DNA, the CDR3 is TGTGCCAGCACCCGACAGGAGGGCTATGGCTACACCTTC.

This clonotype was counted ten times or more. This chain uses TRBV9 with TRBJ2-2, with 11 bases fitting TRBD2. This CDR3 has 21 amino acids. V gave up 3 bases and J gave up 6 bases; unmatched junction bases: 22. Germline CDR1 and CDR2: SGDLS and YYNGEE. CDR3 residues: CASSALGPLAGDSRSAGELFF. CDR3 DNA: TGTGCCAGCAGCGCCCTAGGTCCACTAGCGGGAGATAGTCGTTCGGCCGGGGAGCTGTTTTTT.

This clonotype was detected only once. The chain combines TRBV12-5 with TRBJ2-7, with D unresolved. Germline loops: CDR1 LGHNT, CDR2 FRNRAP. There are 12 residues in the CDR3. Trimming pared 2 bases from V and 1 base from J, leaving 3 bases between. This chain's CDR3 is CASGLISYEQYF. The CDR3 nucleotides are TGTGCTAGTGGTTTGATTTCCTACGAGCAGTACTTC.

This clonotype was seen ten or more times. V usage is TRBV28 and J usage is TRBJ1-1, with TRBD1 matching over 7 bases. The trim removed 6 bases at V and 0 bases at J, leaving 16 bases unmatched. CDR1 is MDHEN and CDR2 is SYDVKM in the germline V gene. This CDR3 is 18 amino acids long. CDR3: CASSRIFQGVIMNTEAFF. The DNA of the CDR3 is TGTGCCAGCAGCCGAATATTCCAGGGGGTAATAATGAACACTGAAGCTTTCTTT.

The chain combines TRBV6-2 or TRBV6-3 with TRBJ2-2, with TRBD2 identical over 7 bases. The junction had 4 bases not matched to a gene; V was cut back by 6 bases and J by 6 bases. The CDR3 loop spans 13 amino acids. Looked up from germline, CDR1 is MNHEY and CDR2 is SVGEGT. Here the CDR3 reads CASSTGGPGELFF. The CDR3 DNA reads TGTGCCAGCAGCACGGGAGGACCCGGGGAGCTGTTTTTT.

This chain links TRBV6-1 with TRBJ1-1; D might be TRBD1 (6 bases). Trimming removed 4 bases at V and 1 base at J, with 13 bases between. Germline V gene data show CDR1 as MNHNS and CDR2 as SASEGT. This CDR3 comprises 15 residues. This CDR3 is CASSVPTGTNTEAFF. CDR3 DNA: TGTGCCAGCAGTGTCCCGACAGGAACGAACACTGAAGCTTTCTTT.

This clonotype has at least ten counts. This chain uses TRBV5-5 with TRBJ2-5, with D perhaps given as TRBD1 or TRBD2 (6 bases each). The CDR3 consists of 15 residues. Looked up from germline, CDR1 is SGHKS and CDR2 is YYEKEE (reference sequence). Trimming removed 4 bases at V and 5 bases at J, with 18 bases between. The CDR3 region has the DNA TGTGCCAGCAGCGTCCTGGGGGGCAAGGCCGAGACCCAGTACTTC. Translated: CASSVLGGKAETQYF. Looking up the rest from reference TRBV5-5 and TRBJ2-5 gives the full variable domain: DAGVTQSPTHLIKTRGQQVTLRCSPISGHKSVSWYQQVLGQGPQFIFQYYEKEERGRGNFPDRFSARQFPNYSSELNVNALLLGDSALYLCASSVLGGKAETQYFGPGTRLLVL.

This clonotype was counted ten times or more. The gene calls are TRBV19 and TRBJ1-2; 11 nucleotides agree with TRBD1. The J segment lost 8 bases and the V segment lost 5 bases, leaving 16 bases of the junction unmatched. The CDR3 has 17 residues. The germline CDR1 and CDR2 sequences are LNHDA and SQIVND (reference sequence). The CDR3 loop is CASSLPGQGARRTGYTF. The CDR3 DNA follows: TGTGCCAGTAGTTTGCCCGGACAGGGGGCGAGAAGAACCGGCTACACCTTC.

This clonotype was seen at least ten times. CDR3 nucleotides: TGTGCCACCAGCAGAGATTTAGTGGGGAGGAACACTGAAGCTTTCTTT. It translates to CATSRDLVGRNTEAFF. The chain joins TRBV15 to TRBJ1-1, with no clear D. CDR1 is LNHNV and CDR2 is YYDKDF in the germline V gene (reference sequence). Between the trimmed V and J ends, which lost 0 bases and 1 base, there was a span of 12 bases. This CDR3 is built from 16 residues.

The rearrangement joins TRBV7-3 to TRBJ1-1; 8 positions agree with TRBD1. The ends lost 6 bases at V and 4 bases at J; junction bases unmatched: 4. Germline CDR1 and CDR2: SGHTA and FQGTGA. The CDR3 covers 13 residues. CDR3 loop: CASRLDRGTEAFF. The CDR3 DNA sequence: TGTGCCAGCAGACTCGACAGGGGCACTGAAGCTTTCTTT. Full variable domain (outside the CDR3, taken from reference TRBV7-3 and TRBJ1-1): GAGVSQTPSNKVTEKGKYVELRCDPISGHTALYWYRQSLGQGPEFLIYFQGTGAADDSGLPNDRFFAVRPEGSVSTLKIQRTERGDSAVYLCASRLDRGTEAFFGQGTRLTVV.

This clonotype has a count of ten or more. The CDR3 DNA follows: TGTGCCAGCAGCCGCGACAGGATTGGCTACACCTTC. Its protein product is CASSRDRIGYTF. The V and J genes are TRBV11-2 and TRBJ1-2; weak D call: TRBD1 (6 bases). The length of the CDR3 is 12 residues. With 5 bases removed from V and 7 bases from J, the gap between germline ends came to 11 bases. Germline V gene sequence: CDR1 SGHAT, CDR2 FQNNGV.

This clonotype was counted ten times or more. The chain carries TRBV19 and TRBJ2-7, with 7 positions matching TRBD1. The germline gives CDR1 LNHDA, CDR2 SQIVND (reference sequence). The CDR3 runs 13 residues. V lost 6 bases to trimming and J lost 4 bases; unmatched junction nucleotides: 6. CDR3 loop: CASSRQGVYEQYF. The CDR3 nucleotides read TGTGCCAGTAGCCGACAGGGTGTGTACGAGCAGTACTTC.

The table lists this clonotype with many counts. The V gene is TRBV28, the J gene TRBJ2-7; no clear D. Germline V gene sequence: CDR1 MDHEN, CDR2 SYDVKM. The V end lost 6 bases, the J end lost 2 bases, and 14 bases lay between the germline ends. CDR3 length: 14 residues. In nucleotides, the CDR3 is TGTGCCAGCAGCCGGGCCTTACCGACCTACGAGCAGTACTTC. Encoded protein: CASSRALPTYEQYF. Variable domain in full (rest from reference TRBV28 and TRBJ2-7): DVKVTQSSRYLVKRTGEKVFLECVQDMDHENMFWYRQDPGLGLRLIYFSYDVKMKEKGDIPEGYSVSREKKERFSLILESASTNQTSMYLCASSRALPTYEQYFGPGTRLTVT.

In its sample, this clonotype was seen a few times. This rearrangement joins TRBV6-2 or TRBV6-3 to TRBJ2-2; 7 bases match TRBD1. Germline-derived CDR1 and CDR2 are MNHEY and SVGEGT. There are 15 residues in the CDR3. The J segment lost 7 bases and the V segment lost 6 bases, leaving 11 bases of the junction unmatched. CDR3 in DNA: TGTGCCAGCAGCCCCGACAGGGTGACGGTCGGGGAGCTGTTTTTT. Translation: CASSPDRVTVGELFF.

CDR3 bases: TGTGCCACCAGCGCCGGGACGGTCTATGGCTACACCTTC. It specifies CATSAGTVYGYTF. The chain employs TRBV15 and TRBJ1-2, with D tentatively TRBD1 (5 bases). The CDR3 is 13 residues long. The germline CDR1 and CDR2 sequences are LNHNV and YYDKDF (reference sequence). V gave up 5 bases and J gave up 4 bases, with 11 bases separating them.

The chain has TRBV11-3 and TRBJ2-7; the D gene is possibly TRBD1 (6 bases). Trimming took 5 bases from V and 0 from J, leaving 14 bases between them. CDR3 size: 15 residues. From germline, CDR1 is SGHNT and CDR2 YENEEA. Here the CDR3 DNA reads TGTGCCAGCAGCACGCGACAGGAAGCCTCCTACGAGCAGTACTTC. Amino acid sequence: CASSTRQEASYEQYF. The variable domain in full, with the rest retrieved from reference TRBV11-3 and TRBJ2-7, is EAGVVQSPRYKIIEKKQPVAFWCNPISGHNTLYWYLQNLGQGPELLIRYENEEAVDDSQLPKDRFSAERLKGVDSTLKIQPAELGDSAVYLCASSTRQEASYEQYFGPGTRLTVT.